A selection of T cell receptor beta chains follows, all from one sample in a study of blood T cell repertoires in COVID-19. TCRdb keeps only in-frame clones here, not all; method: immunoSEQ multiplex PCR. This sample has just over 250,000 clones, with about 90% found just once. The sequenced sample was peripheral blood. These receptors all stem from a woman between 70 and 85 years old with COVID-19, enrolled during active disease. Both conserved end residues are part of each CDR3. Fields, in order: J gene, D gene, V gene, clone size, CDR3 length, CDR3 DNA, CDR3 protein. A D gene is named only where the DNA matches it firmly. Some rows mark clone size as missing; the rest say once, few, many or name a class of expanded clone.

>TRBJ2-3|TRBD2|TRBV7-2|-|15
TGTGCCAGCAGCTTACCCCAGACTAGCGGCGATACGCAGTATTTT
CASSLPQTSGDTQYF
>TRBJ1-2|-|TRBV6-1|-|14
TGTGCCAGCAGTGATGGGAGGGCTGCCCGTGGCTACACCTTC
CASSDGRAARGYTF
>TRBJ2-7|-|TRBV28|-|14
TGTGCCAGTAGTATACAGGGTGGAACCTACGAGCAGTACTTC
CASSIQGGTYEQYF
>TRBJ2-5|-|TRBV7-2|-|15
TGTGCCAGCAGCTCCCGGGGGGCACCCCAAGAGACCCAGTACTTC
CASSSRGAPQETQYF
>TRBJ2-2|TRBD2|TRBV9|-|16
TGTGCCAGCAGCGTAGATGTTAGCGGGAAAGCCGGGGAGCTGTTTTTT
CASSVDVSGKAGELFF
>TRBJ1-4|-|TRBV29-1|-|12
TGCAGCGTTGAGGCAGGGCATGAAAAACTGTTTTTT
CSVEAGHEKLFF
>TRBJ2-7|TRBD2|TRBV11-3|-|13
TGTGCCAGCAGCTTAGGGGACTACTACGAGCAGTACTTC
CASSLGDYYEQYF
>TRBJ2-7|TRBD1|TRBV7-9|-|15
TGTGCCAGCAGCACCGGACAGGGGTCCACCTACGAGCAGTACTTC
CASSTGQGSTYEQYF
>TRBJ1-5|-|TRBV7-9|-|16
TGTGCCAGCAGCTTAGTATCTGGGGGCGGTAATCAGCCCCAGCATTTT
CASSLVSGGGNQPQHF
>TRBJ2-7|-|TRBV18|once|12
TGTGCCAGCTCACCATCCGGACAAGAGCAGTACTTC
CASSPSGQEQYF
>TRBJ1-2|-|TRBV5-5|-|12
TGTGCCAGCAGCTTCTCGGGCTATGGCTACACCTTC
CASSFSGYGYTF
>TRBJ2-1|-|TRBV29-1|once|10
TGCAGCTTCCGGTTCATGGAGCAGTTCTTC
CSFRFMEQFF
>TRBJ2-1|-|TRBV30|-|12
TGTGCCTGGAGTCCCAGGGGGGACGAGCAGTTCTTC
CAWSPRGDEQFF
>TRBJ1-1|-|TRBV28|-|13
TGTGCCAGCACCAGGACAAGGAACACTGAAGCTTTCTTT
CASTRTRNTEAFF
>TRBJ1-3|-|TRBV5-4|-|14
TGTGCCAGCAGCTTTATAGGGGGAGGAAACACCATATATTTT
CASSFIGGGNTIYF
>TRBJ2-7|TRBD2|TRBV11-2|-|17
TGTGCCAGCAGACCTCGAGATAGCGGGATCCTTTCCTACGAGCAGTACTTC
CASRPRDSGILSYEQYF
>TRBJ1-1|-|TRBV4-2|-|15
TGTGCCAGCAGCCAAGATGGGCAGCCGAACACTGAAGCTTTCTTT
CASSQDGQPNTEAFF
>TRBJ2-1|TRBD2|TRBV28|-|14
TGTGCCATCCGACTAGCGGGAGGTCAAGATGAGCAGTTCTTC
CAIRLAGGQDEQFF
>TRBJ2-1|-|TRBV3-1/TRBV3-2|-|13
TGTGCCAGCAGTCAGACTAGTGACAATGAGCAGTTCTTC
CASSQTSDNEQFF
>TRBJ2-3|TRBD1|TRBV16|few|15
TGTGCCAGCAGCCAAGGGACAGGCGGGCCAGATACGCAGTATTTT
CASSQGTGGPDTQYF
>TRBJ1-5|-|TRBV15|-|13
TGTGCCACTGCGGGGGGGACCAATCAGCCCCAGCATTTT
CATAGGTNQPQHF
>TRBJ2-7|TRBD2|TRBV5-1|-|14
TGCGCCAGCAGCACCACTAGCGGGAGTTCCGAGCAGTACTTC
CASSTTSGSSEQYF
>TRBJ2-1|TRBD2|TRBV19|-|17
TGTGCCAGTAGTATAGGTTTTACCAGCGGGAGGGGGAATGAGCAGTTCTTC
CASSIGFTSGRGNEQFF
>TRBJ2-2|TRBD2|TRBV4-2|once|17
TGTGCCAGCAGCCAAGATAGGAGCGGGAGAGTTGTCGGGGAGCTGTTTTTT
CASSQDRSGRVVGELFF
>TRBJ2-2|-|TRBV5-5|few|13
TGTGCCAGCAGCTTGCAAGCTGCCGGGGAGCTGTTTTTT
CASSLQAAGELFF
>TRBJ1-5|TRBD1|TRBV6-5|-|15
TGTGCCAGCAGCTCCGGGACAGGGGACGATCAGCCCCAGCATTTT
CASSSGTGDDQPQHF
>TRBJ1-5|-|TRBV28|-|14
TGTGCCAGCAGTTTACAGGGTCGCAATCAGCCCCAGCATTTT
CASSLQGRNQPQHF
>TRBJ1-2|-|TRBV4-3|-|14
TGCGCCAGCAGCCAAGTTCGCAGGGGTGATGGCTACACCTTC
CASSQVRRGDGYTF
>TRBJ1-2|-|TRBV5-1|-|15
TGCGCCAGCAGCTTGGCCAACAGGGAAAGCTACGGCTACACCTTC
CASSLANRESYGYTF
>TRBJ1-3|-|TRBV28|-|16
TGTGCCAGCAGTTTTGAGGGCGGACCCTCTGGAAACACCATATATTTT
CASSFEGGPSGNTIYF
>TRBJ2-5|TRBD1|TRBV18|-|15
TGTGCCAGCTCGCCTTGGACAGGGGCGGAAGAGACCCAGTACTTC
CASSPWTGAEETQYF
>TRBJ1-1|-|TRBV7-2|-|14
TGTGCCAGCAGCTTAGTAGAGGGATTCACTGAAGCTTTCTTT
CASSLVEGFTEAFF
>TRBJ1-1|TRBD1|TRBV29-1|-|13
TGCAGCGTTACGACAGGGATGAACACTGAAGCTTTCTTT
CSVTTGMNTEAFF
>TRBJ1-5|-|TRBV29-1|-|13
TGCAGCGTTGAGGCGGGGCTAGGGCAGCCCCAGCATTTT
CSVEAGLGQPQHF
>TRBJ1-5|TRBD1|TRBV30|-|17
TGTGCCTGGAGTGAACGGACAGGGCTGTATAGCAATCAGCCCCAGCATTTT
CAWSERTGLYSNQPQHF
>TRBJ1-2|-|TRBV28|-|13
TGTGCCAGTTCCCGGACTAACATCTATGGCTACACCTTC
CASSRTNIYGYTF
>TRBJ2-7|-|TRBV23-1|-|14
TGCGCCAGCAGTCTAATTGACAAGACCAACGAGCAGTACTTC
CASSLIDKTNEQYF